This T cell receptor (beta chain) derives from a study of CXCR3-negative and CXCR3-positive naive CD8 T cells. With UMI labels, 5' RACE was used to prepare the TRB cDNA libraries. TCRdb reprocessed the 5' RACE reads, with one entry per CDR3 protein and no DNA. The sample totals some 22,000 distinct CDR3 sequences. This CDR3 has 11 residues. The J gene is TRBJ1-1, the V gene TRBV12-3 or TRBV12-4. This sequence was found in a human donor in good health. Some clones in this sample may be carry-over from other donors' samples. Input material: memory CD8+ T cells from blood. The CDR3 protein is CASSFPPEAFF.